These 21 T cell receptor beta chains originate from one sample sequenced in a study of T cells of healthy individuals (dated by TCRdb to between 2018 and 2020). The library came from 5' RACE. The sequencer was an Illumina MiSeq. The public reads were quality trimmed at Q25 with fastp and then assembled into clones with MiXCR by TCRdb, keeping productive beta chains. Under each unique CDR3 protein, matching rows form one entry showing the most common genes and DNA. In this sample the table shows about 53,000 distinct CDR3 sequences, about 14% of which occur a single time. The ten most abundant clones make up 15% to 20% of the sample. These receptors were obtained from a human donor in good health.

This clonotype came up a few times. The V gene is TRBV18, the J gene TRBJ2-7, with 9 bases aligning to TRBD1. Germline CDR1 reads KGHSH; CDR2 reads LQKENI. V shed 5 bases and J 4 bases; nucleotides not matched to a gene: 12. The CDR3 has 16 residues. In nucleotides, the CDR3 is TGTGCCAGCTCAACCCGCCCAGGACAGGGGTGGTACGAGCAGTACTTC. This codes for CASSTRPGQGWYEQYF.

This clonotype was picked up a small number of times. The chain joins TRBV4-3 to TRBJ2-7; a possible D gene is TRBD2 (6 bases). The CDR3 spans 15 residues. V was pared by 0 bases and J by 2 bases, with 11 bases between. CDR1 is LGHNA and CDR2 is YSLEER in the germline V gene. DNA of the CDR3: TGCGCCAGCAGCCAAGATCCTACGGGGGCCTACGAGCAGTACTTC. It is translated as CASSQDPTGAYEQYF.

This clonotype has just a few counts. This chain connects TRBV9 to TRBJ1-2; no definite D call. V was trimmed by 1 base and J by 4 bases, leaving 20 bases between them. CDR1 SGDLS and CDR2 YYNGEE come from the germline V gene. This CDR3 has 17 amino acids. The CDR3 DNA reads as TGTGCCAGCAGCGTAAACATTGGAGGGTCGGTCGGCTATGGCTACACCTTC. Translating gives CASSVNIGGSVGYGYTF.

The chain has TRBV5-1 and TRBJ2-3; 9 bases fit TRBD2. This CDR3 is built from 16 residues. Germline V lookup: CDR1 SGHRS, CDR2 YFSETQ. With V trimmed by 0 bases and J by 3 bases, 5 bases remained unmatched. The CDR3 loop is CASSLEVAGATDTQYF. In DNA, the CDR3 is TGCGCCAGCAGCTTGGAGGTAGCGGGAGCTACAGATACGCAGTATTTT.

The rearrangement joins TRBV7-6 to TRBJ2-3, with D possibly being TRBD2 (5 bases). Trimming pared 1 base from V and 3 bases from J, leaving 17 bases between. The CDR3 sequence is 17 residues long. Germline V gene data show CDR1 as SGHVS and CDR2 as FNYEAQ. This CDR3 is CASSLGRQEGWTDTQYF. The CDR3 nucleotides read TGTGCCAGCAGCTTAGGGAGGCAAGAGGGCTGGACAGATACGCAGTATTTT.

This clonotype came up many times. V usage is TRBV18 and J usage is TRBJ2-5; TRBD2 aligns across 8 bases. The germline V gene has CDR1 KGHSH and CDR2 LQKENI. J lost 1 base, V lost 2 bases, and 6 bases had no gene match. The CDR3 length is 16 residues. The DNA for the CDR3 is TGTGCCAGCTCACCAAATAGCGGGGCCACCCAAGAGACCCAGTACTTC. Its protein is CASSPNSGATQETQYF.

The V call is TRBV18, the J call TRBJ1-2, with D perhaps matching TRBD1 (6 bases). Germline CDR1 is KGHSH and CDR2 is LQKENI. The CDR3 is 16 amino acids. The V end was cut by 3 bases, the J end by 7 bases, with 21 bases between. CDR3 sequence (DNA): TGTGCCAGCTCACCCCTATTAGACAGGTCGTTCATTGGCTACACCTTC. Translated, it gives CASSPLLDRSFIGYTF.

This clonotype was found a few times. The V call is TRBV10-2, the J call TRBJ2-6; no definite D call. Trimming removed 2 bases from V and 0 bases from J, with 8 bases in between. The CDR3 has 16 amino acids. Germline CDR1 WSHSY, CDR2 SAAADI. CDR3 nucleotide sequence: TGCGCCAGCAGTGAGGTGGAACCCTCTGGGGCCAACGTCCTGACTTTC. Amino acids: CASSEVEPSGANVLTF.

In its sample, this clonotype was seen many times. The chain joins TRBV27 to TRBJ2-7; D unclear. Germline V gene lookup returns CDR1 MNHEY and CDR2 SMNVEV (reference sequence). The CDR3 loop spans 14 amino acids. V lost 2 bases to trimming and J lost 4 bases, with 12 bases between them. The CDR3 protein is CASSLISGVYEQYF. DNA of the CDR3: TGTGCCAGCAGTTTAATTTCAGGAGTATACGAGCAGTACTTC.

This clonotype was seen at least ten times. The gene calls are TRBV9 and TRBJ2-5, with D unclear. The germline V and J ends were trimmed by 5 bases and 5 bases, with 7 bases remaining between them. Looked up from germline, CDR1 is SGDLS and CDR2 is YYNGEE. The CDR3 length is 11 residues. CDR3: CASSSAETQYF. The CDR3 region has the DNA TGTGCCAGCAGTTCAGCGGAGACCCAGTACTTC.

This clonotype came up many times. This rearrangement joins TRBV6-2 or TRBV6-3 to TRBJ2-1; 13 bases are a match to TRBD2. There are 19 residues in the CDR3. V gave up 2 bases and J gave up 5 bases; unmatched junction bases: 12. Germline lookup yields CDR1 MNHEY and CDR2 SVGEGT. The chain's CDR3 is CASSYTSGRAFEFHNEQFF. The CDR3 DNA follows: TGTGCCAGCAGTTACACTAGCGGGAGGGCCTTTGAATTCCACAATGAGCAGTTCTTC.

This clonotype was detected many times. The chain joins TRBV20-1 to TRBJ1-3; the D is unclear. CDR1 DFQATT and CDR2 SNEGSKA come from the germline V gene (reference sequence). V lost 0 bases, J lost 4 bases, and 16 bases lay in between. CDR3 size: 16 residues. The CDR3 nucleotides are TGCAGTGCTAGAGATCTGGGCAGACACCTCGGAAACACCATATATTTT. Protein: CSARDLGRHLGNTIYF.

This clonotype was counted many times. The V and J genes are TRBV20-1 and TRBJ2-5, with 9 nucleotides matching TRBD1. Germline CDR1 reads DFQATT; CDR2 reads SNEGSKA (reference sequence). There are 13 residues in the CDR3. J was trimmed by 3 bases and V by 6 bases; bases with no gene match: 5. CDR3 bases: TGCAGTGCCGGGACAGGGTTTGAAGAGACCCAGTACTTC. This gives the protein CSAGTGFEETQYF.

The V gene is TRBV7-2, the J gene TRBJ2-1; 7 positions match TRBD2. Germline-derived CDR1 and CDR2 are SGHTA and FQGNSA. The junction had 5 bases not matched to a gene; V was cut back by 5 bases and J by 1 base. The CDR3 runs to 15 residues. The CDR3 DNA follows: TGTGCCAGCAGCCCCACTAGCGTATCCTACAATGAGCAGTTCTTC. Protein: CASSPTSVSYNEQFF.

The chain employs TRBV29-1 and TRBJ2-5; D is tentatively TRBD1 or TRBD2 (5 bases each). Germline V lookup: CDR1 SQVTM, CDR2 ANQGSEA. This CDR3 has 13 amino acids. The ends were cut back, 5 bases at V and 0 bases at J, with 10 bases in the middle. The CDR3 region has the DNA TGCAGCGTTCCCCGGGGCAACCAAGAGACCCAGTACTTC. Protein: CSVPRGNQETQYF.

This clonotype came up many times. V is TRBV6-5 and J is TRBJ2-1; 9 nucleotides match TRBD2. Germline-derived CDR1 and CDR2 are MNHEY and SVGAGI. This CDR3 has 13 residues. J was trimmed by 6 bases and V by 6 bases; bases with no gene match: 3. CDR3 amino acids: CASRRGGRNEQFF. The DNA for the CDR3 is TGTGCCAGCAGGCGGGGGGGCCGCAATGAGCAGTTCTTC.

This clonotype was observed many times. The rearrangement links TRBV4-3 to TRBJ2-5, with 8 bases lining up with TRBD2. The CDR3 totals 16 residues. The germline V gene encodes CDR1 LGHNA and CDR2 YSLEER. V shed 0 bases, J shed 2 bases, and the junction held 5 bases outside the gene matches. The CDR3 bases are TGCGCCAGCAGCCAAGATGTGCCGGGGGGGCAAGAGACCCAGTACTTC. It specifies CASSQDVPGGQETQYF.

V and J are TRBV7-9 and TRBJ2-7, with TRBD2 identical over 13 bases. The CDR3 consists of 15 residues. Germline V gene data show CDR1 as SEHNR and CDR2 as FQNEAQ (reference sequence). J lost 7 bases, V lost 4 bases, and 7 bases had no gene match. As DNA, the CDR3 is TGTGCCAGCAGCTCCGGACTAGCGGGAGTCGAGGAGCAGTACTTC. Amino acid sequence: CASSSGLAGVEEQYF.

This clonotype has at least ten counts. V usage is TRBV6-6 and J usage is TRBJ1-6; TRBD1 agrees at 8 bases. The CDR3 spans 15 residues. After removal of 5 bases from V and 9 bases from J, the junction contained 9 bases not matched to a gene. From germline, CDR1 is MNHNY and CDR2 SVGAGI (reference sequence). CDR3 sequence: CASSTGGQGSSPLHF. CDR3 nucleotide sequence: TGTGCCAGCAGTACGGGTGGACAGGGTAGTTCACCCCTCCACTTT.

This clonotype came up many times. The chain has TRBV27 and TRBJ1-6; 8 bases fit TRBD1. V dropped 5 bases and J dropped 6; count of bases not matched to a gene: 6. The CDR3 is made up of 15 amino acids. Per germline, CDR1 MNHEY and CDR2 SMNVEV (reference sequence). The CDR3 coding sequence is TGTGCCAGCAGTGATCGGACAGGGTTTAATTCACCCCTCCACTTT. Translation: CASSDRTGFNSPLHF.

The sample holds a few counts of this clonotype. Here the CDR3 reads CASSGLQGNRSPLHF. In DNA, the CDR3 is TGTGCCAGCAGCGGACTTCAGGGAAATCGCTCACCCCTCCACTTT. This chain uses TRBV28 with TRBJ1-6; D possibly corresponds to TRBD1 (5 bases). CDR1 is MDHEN, CDR2 SYDVKM, per germline. CDR3 length equals 15 residues. Trimming cost V 6 bases and J 10 bases, with 19 bases left between them. The whole variable domain, filled in from reference TRBV28 and TRBJ1-6, reads DVKVTQSSRYLVKRTGEKVFLECVQDMDHENMFWYRQDPGLGLRLIYFSYDVKMKEKGDIPEGYSVSREKKERFSLILESASTNQTSMYLCASSGLQGNRSPLHFGNGTRLTVT.